This T cell receptor beta chain was identified in a study of blood T cell repertoires in COVID-19. Overall study: Spain, Italy and the United States supplied samples that represented acute and convalescent COVID-19. PBMCs, B-cell-depleted T cells, or T cells provided the cDNA or gDNA that made up the material.

CDR3 size: 16 residues. Germline values: CDR1 KGHDR, CDR2 SFDVKD. The V gene end was trimmed by 3 bases and the J gene end by 2 bases; junction bases not matched to a gene: 4. The method was immunoSEQ multiplex PCR; TCRdb's version includes in-frame clones alone and lacks a portion of them. The table lists roughly 250,000 clones, around 83% of them singletons, with approximately 9% in the top ten. Material: peripheral blood. The V gene is TRBV24-1, the J gene TRBJ2-3; 10 bases map to TRBD2. The clonotype originates from a man aged 35 to 55 with active or convalescent COVID-19. CDR3 protein: CATSDPTSGVTDTQYF. The CDR3 DNA follows: TGTGCCACCAGTGATCCAACTAGCGGGGTCACAGATACGCAGTATTTT.